The next 18 T cell receptor beta chains were all read from a single sample in a study of CD8+CD57+ T cells in acquired aplastic anemia. The patients chosen for sequencing had shown expansion of CD8+CD57+ cells (detected by flow cytometry). TCR beta VDJ and CDR3 profiles were obtained from a genomic DNA template. A single record per CDR3 protein comes from TCRdb applying MiXCR to the reads. The sample records around 150,000 distinct CDR3 sequences, 71% being singletons. The sample was sorted CD4+, CD8+, or CD8+CD57+ T cells (not recorded which) from PBMCs. These receptors all come from a human donor with aplastic anemia.

The genes are TRBV7-9 and TRBJ1-3, with 8 positions matching TRBD1. Germline CDR1 SEHNR, CDR2 FQNEAQ (reference sequence). With V trimmed by 3 bases and J by 4 bases, 11 bases remained unmatched. CDR3 size: 17 residues. The CDR3 sequence: CASSFFGQGATGNTIYF. The CDR3 region has the DNA TGTGCCAGCAGCTTCTTTGGGCAGGGGGCCACGGGAAACACCATATATTTT.

V usage is TRBV29-1 and J usage is TRBJ2-3; D uncertain. CDR3 size: 14 residues. Per germline, CDR1 SQVTM and CDR2 ANQGSEA. The germline V and J ends were trimmed by 4 bases and 2 bases, with 13 bases remaining between them. CDR3: CSVGSGLLTDTQYF. CDR3 DNA: TGCAGCGTTGGCTCAGGCCTCCTCACAGATACGCAGTATTTT.

This clonotype was picked up a small number of times. CDR3 in amino acids: CASSLSRGHYEQYF. In DNA, the CDR3 is TGTGCCAGCAGCTTATCCCGCGGACACTACGAGCAGTACTTC. This chain joins TRBV7-9 and TRBJ2-7; D may be TRBD1 (5 bases). The CDR3 sequence is 14 residues long. CDR1 is SEHNR, CDR2 FQNEAQ, per germline (reference sequence). With 2 bases removed from V and 3 bases from J, the gap between germline ends came to 11 bases.

V gene TRBV19 combines with J gene TRBJ2-7, with 8 bases that match TRBD1. In germline, CDR1 is LNHDA, CDR2 SQIVND (reference sequence). V dropped 7 bases and J dropped 3; count of bases not matched to a gene: 11. This CDR3 contains 15 residues. This CDR3 is CASNGITGGNYEQYF. The CDR3 DNA is TGTGCCAGTAACGGGATAACAGGGGGGAACTACGAGCAGTACTTC.

The chain links TRBV2 to TRBJ2-5; 8 bases fit TRBD2. CDR1 is SNHLY and CDR2 is FYNNEI in the germline V gene. V was clipped by 5 bases and J by 5 bases; unmatched bases: 7. The CDR3 totals 14 residues. The CDR3 nucleotides read TGTGCCAGCAGTTTTACGGGGGGGCGGGAGACCCAGTACTTC. Its translation: CASSFTGGRETQYF. Drawing the rest from reference TRBV2 and TRBJ2-5, the complete variable domain is EPEVTQTPSHQVTQMGQEVILRCVPISNHLYFYWYRQILGQKVEFLVSFYNNEISEKSEIFDDQFSVERPDGSNFTLKIRSTKLEDSAMYFCASSFTGGRETQYFGPGTRLLVL.

This chain connects TRBV19 to TRBJ2-7; weak D call: TRBD2 (5 bases). The ends were cut back, 1 base at V and 2 bases at J, with 9 bases in the middle. The CDR3 length is 14 residues. CDR1 is LNHDA and CDR2 is SQIVND in the germline V gene (reference sequence). DNA of the CDR3: TGTGCCAGTAGTATAGTATTCGGGACCTACGAGCAGTACTTC. It yields the protein CASSIVFGTYEQYF.

The chain carries TRBV15 and TRBJ2-1, with 9 nucleotides matching TRBD2. Per the germline V gene, CDR1 is LNHNV and CDR2 is YYDKDF (reference sequence). J lost 0 bases, V lost 6 bases, and 3 bases had no gene match. The CDR3 runs to 15 residues. The CDR3 DNA sequence: TGTGCCACCAGTCATAGCGGGAGCTCCTACAATGAGCAGTTCTTC. Translation gives CATSHSGSSYNEQFF.

This clonotype was picked up a small number of times. This sequence joins TRBV20-1 and TRBJ1-1; tentatively, D is TRBD1 (5 bases). Per the germline V gene, CDR1 is DFQATT and CDR2 is SNEGSKA (reference sequence). V gave up 2 bases and J gave up 2 bases, with 12 bases separating them. The length of the CDR3 is 14 residues. CDR3 coding DNA: TGCAGTGCTAGACCAGGGTCATTAAACACTGAAGCTTTCTTT. Its translation: CSARPGSLNTEAFF.

The chain employs TRBV19 and TRBJ1-5, with 7 bases identical to TRBD1. The CDR3 is made up of 19 amino acids. Germline V gene lookup returns CDR1 LNHDA and CDR2 SQIVND (reference sequence). V lost 3 bases, J lost 3 bases, and 17 bases stayed unmatched. The chain's CDR3 is CASSMMGDRRARNNQPQHF. Written as DNA, the CDR3 is TGTGCCAGTAGTATGATGGGGGACAGACGAGCCAGAAACAATCAGCCCCAGCATTTT. The full variable domain, with the rest looked up from reference TRBV19 and TRBJ1-5, is DGGITQSPKYLFRKEGQNVTLSCEQNLNHDAMYWYRQDPGQGLRLIYYSQIVNDFQKGDIAEGYSVSREKKESFPLTVTSAQKNPTAFYLCASSMMGDRRARNNQPQHFGDGTRLSIL.

The V gene is TRBV20-1, the J gene TRBJ1-1, with 9 bases aligning to TRBD1. Trimming removed 5 bases from V and 6 bases from J; junction bases left unmatched: 10. CDR3 length: 14 residues. The germline CDR1 and CDR2 sequences are DFQATT and SNEGSKA (reference sequence). The CDR3 nucleotides are TGCAGTGCTGGATTACAGGGGGCGGTTGCTGAAGCTTTCTTT. It is translated as CSAGLQGAVAEAFF.

The chain joins TRBV20-1 to TRBJ2-1, with D unresolved. The J call may be faulty, since TRBJ2-5 better matches the DNA end. CDR3 size: 13 residues. Germline lookup yields CDR1 DFQATT and CDR2 SNEGSKA (reference sequence). The CDR3 nucleotides read TGCAGTTCCACGAGGAGAAATATCCCGGCCCAGTACTTC. Translation: CSSTRRNIPAQYF.

V and J are TRBV9 and TRBJ2-7; D gene unclear. The germline V gene has CDR1 SGDLS and CDR2 YYNGEE. This CDR3 comprises 15 residues. Trimming removed 4 bases at V and 0 bases at J, with 14 bases between. Written as DNA, the CDR3 is TGTGCCAGCAGCCGGCCCGGGTCTAACTCCTACGAGCAGTACTTC. Translating gives CASSRPGSNSYEQYF. The whole variable domain, remainder taken from reference TRBV9 and TRBJ2-7, is DSGVTQTPKHLITATGQRVTLRCSPRSGDLSVYWYQQSLDQGLQFLIQYYNGEERAKGNILERFSAQQFPDLHSELNLSSLELGDSALYFCASSRPGSNSYEQYFGPGTRLTVT.

The table lists this clonotype with a few counts. In DNA form, the CDR3 reads TGCAGCGTTGAGCGATTAGATACGCAGTATTTT. This codes for CSVERLDTQYF. This sequence joins TRBV29-1 and TRBJ2-3; D is undetermined. CDR1 is SQVTM, CDR2 ANQGSEA, per germline. V gave up 3 bases and J gave up 5 bases, with 6 bases separating them. The length of the CDR3 is 11 residues.

The rearrangement uses TRBV25-1 and TRBJ2-7; no clear D. Trimming took off 5 bases at V and 0 bases at J, with 20 bases between the two ends. Germline values: CDR1 MGHDK, CDR2 SYGVNS. The length of the CDR3 is 17 residues. The CDR3, as DNA: TGTGCCAGCAGTTACTCGATGGCGGCAGGCAGCTCCTACGAGCAGTACTTC. Its translation is CASSYSMAAGSSYEQYF.

This chain joins TRBV14 and TRBJ1-5, with D maybe TRBD1 (5 bases). CDR1 is SGHDN and CDR2 is FVKESK in the germline V gene. The CDR3 length is 15 residues. The ends were cut back, 0 bases at V and 15 bases at J, with 21 bases in the middle. The CDR3 nucleotides are TGTGCCAGCAGCCAAGATAGGGGAAGGACACTCCGGAGGCATTTT. Protein product: CASSQDRGRTLRRHF.

This chain uses TRBV20-1 with TRBJ2-7, with 9 positions matching TRBD1. Germline CDR1 reads DFQATT; CDR2 reads SNEGSKA (reference sequence). The V segment lost 3 bases and the J segment 4 bases; nucleotides outside the gene matches: 10. CDR3 size: 15 residues. The CDR3, as DNA: TGCAGTGCTAGTACCGGACAGGGGACACCATACGAGCAGTACTTC. It yields the protein CSASTGQGTPYEQYF.

This clonotype was seen only a few times. The J gene is TRBJ2-2, the V gene TRBV7-6; no clear D gene. Germline V gene lookup returns CDR1 SGHVS and CDR2 FNYEAQ. The CDR3 contains 15 residues. The V end was cut by 6 bases, the J end by 0 bases, with 11 bases between. The CDR3 reads CASSRNAANTGELFF. The CDR3 nucleotides read TGTGCCAGCAGTCGCAACGCGGCGAACACCGGGGAGCTGTTTTTT.

The rearrangement links TRBV9 to TRBJ2-2, with 13 bases aligning to TRBD2. CDR1 and CDR2 from the germline V gene are SGDLS and YYNGEE. The CDR3 has 18 amino acids. The V segment lost 3 bases and the J segment 2 bases; nucleotides outside the gene matches: 7. CDR3 region: CASSAGLAGAFNTGELFF. CDR3 bases: TGTGCCAGCAGCGCCGGACTAGCGGGGGCCTTCAACACCGGGGAGCTGTTTTTT. Based on the CDR3 plus reference TRBV9 and TRBJ2-2, the full variable domain is DSGVTQTPKHLITATGQRVTLRCSPRSGDLSVYWYQQSLDQGLQFLIQYYNGEERAKGNILERFSAQQFPDLHSELNLSSLELGDSALYFCASSAGLAGAFNTGELFFGEGSRLTVL.